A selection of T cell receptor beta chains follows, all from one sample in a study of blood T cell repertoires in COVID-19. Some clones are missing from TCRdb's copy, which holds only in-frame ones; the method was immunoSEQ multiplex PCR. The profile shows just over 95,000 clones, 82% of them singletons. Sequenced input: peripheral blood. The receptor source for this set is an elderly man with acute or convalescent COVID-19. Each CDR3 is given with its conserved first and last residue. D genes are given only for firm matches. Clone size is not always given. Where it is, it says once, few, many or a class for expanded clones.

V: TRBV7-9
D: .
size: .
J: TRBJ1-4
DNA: TGTGCCAGCAGCTTAGACCCGGGTCGCCAGGAAAAACTGTTTTTT
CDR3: CASSLDPGRQEKLFF

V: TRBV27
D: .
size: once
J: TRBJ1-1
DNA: TGTGCCAGCAGTAGGGGACGGGGGACTGAAGCTTTCTTT
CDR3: CASSRGRGTEAFF

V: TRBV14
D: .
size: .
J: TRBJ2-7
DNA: TGTGCCAGCAGCCACCGCAGGGGTTCCTCCTACGAGCAGTACTTC
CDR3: CASSHRRGSSYEQYF

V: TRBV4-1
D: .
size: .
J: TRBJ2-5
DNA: TGCGCCAGCAGCCAAGGCGGAGTCCCTTCCTTGGAGACCCAGTACTTC
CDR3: CASSQGGVPSLETQYF

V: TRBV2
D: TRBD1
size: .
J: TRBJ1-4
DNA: TGTGCCAGCAGTGGGACAGGGGGCTCGTTTGAAAAACTGTTTTTT
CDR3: CASSGTGGSFEKLFF

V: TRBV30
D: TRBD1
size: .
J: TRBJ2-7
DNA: TGTGCCTGGAGTGCCCCCGGGACAGGGGGTTACGAGCAGTACTTC
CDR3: CAWSAPGTGGYEQYF

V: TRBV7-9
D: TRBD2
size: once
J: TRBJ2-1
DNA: TGTGCCAGCAGCCTCGGGACTAGCGTCGGCAATGAGCAGTTCTTC
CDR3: CASSLGTSVGNEQFF

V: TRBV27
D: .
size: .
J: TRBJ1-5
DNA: TGTGCTAGCAGTCCTTTCGGGGAGGGCAATCAGCCCCAGCATTTT
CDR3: CASSPFGEGNQPQHF

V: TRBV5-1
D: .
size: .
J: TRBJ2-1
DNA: TGCGCCAGCAGCTTGTATAGCGCCAATGAGCAGTTCTTC
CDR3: CASSLYSANEQFF

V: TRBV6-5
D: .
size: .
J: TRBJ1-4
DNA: TGTGCCAGCAGTTACTCGCCGACAGCAACTAATGAAAAACTGTTTTTT
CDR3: CASSYSPTATNEKLFF

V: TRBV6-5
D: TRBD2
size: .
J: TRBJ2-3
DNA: TGTGCCAGCAGGTCTAGCGGGGGGCGCTCAGATACGCAGTATTTT
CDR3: CASRSSGGRSDTQYF

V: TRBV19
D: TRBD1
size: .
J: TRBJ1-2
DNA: TGTGCCAGTAGTATCCCGGGACAGAGATACGGCGGCTACACCTTC
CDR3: CASSIPGQRYGGYTF

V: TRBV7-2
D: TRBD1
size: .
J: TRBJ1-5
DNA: TGTGCCAGCAGTCGCATTCGACAGGGCAATCAACCCCAGCATTTT
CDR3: CASSRIRQGNQPQHF

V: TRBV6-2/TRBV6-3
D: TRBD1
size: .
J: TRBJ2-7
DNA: TGTGCCAGCAGTTCCTTGGGACAGAACACAAACGAGCAGTACTTC
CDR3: CASSSLGQNTNEQYF

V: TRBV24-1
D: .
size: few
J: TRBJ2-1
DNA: TGTGCCACCAGTGACCAGACCCGTGGAGGTACCTACAATGAGCAGTTCTTC
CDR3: CATSDQTRGGTYNEQFF

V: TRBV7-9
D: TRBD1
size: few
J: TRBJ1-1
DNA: TGTGCCAGCAGCTTAGATGGGACAGGGCCCGCAGCTTTCTTT
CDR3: CASSLDGTGPAAFF

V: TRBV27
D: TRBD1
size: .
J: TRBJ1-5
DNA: TGTGCCAGCAGTTACAGGGGGCCCAATCAGCCCCAGCATTTT
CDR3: CASSYRGPNQPQHF

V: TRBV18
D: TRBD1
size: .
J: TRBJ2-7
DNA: TGTGCCAGCTCACCAACAGGACAGGGAATTACCTACGAGCAGTACTTC
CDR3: CASSPTGQGITYEQYF

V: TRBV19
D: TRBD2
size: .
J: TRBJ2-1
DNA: TGTGCCAGTAGTATAGGACTAGCGGGAGGGAGCAATGAGCAGTTCTTC
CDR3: CASSIGLAGGSNEQFF

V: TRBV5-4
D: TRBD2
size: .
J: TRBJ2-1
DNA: TGTGCCAGCAGCTTGTGGCGGGAGGGGTTGAATGAGCAGTTCTTC
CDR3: CASSLWREGLNEQFF

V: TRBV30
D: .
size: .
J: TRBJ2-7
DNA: TGTGCCTGGACCCTCCCGGGACTTTCCGAGCAGTACTTC
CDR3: CAWTLPGLSEQYF

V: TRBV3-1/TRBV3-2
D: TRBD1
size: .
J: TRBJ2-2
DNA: TGTGCCAGCAGCCAACATGGACAGGGTAACACCGGGGAGCTGTTTTTT
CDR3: CASSQHGQGNTGELFF

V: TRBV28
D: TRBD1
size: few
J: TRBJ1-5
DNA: TGTGCCAGCAGTCCAGGGGGTTTCAATCAGCCCCAGCATTTT
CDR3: CASSPGGFNQPQHF

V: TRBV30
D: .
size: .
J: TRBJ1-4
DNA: TGTGCCTGGAGTGCGACACCAACTAATGAAAAACTGTTTTTT
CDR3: CAWSATPTNEKLFF

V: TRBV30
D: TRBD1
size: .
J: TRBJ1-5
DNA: TGTGCCTGGAGTGTACAAGACAGGGGATATCAGCCCCAGCATTTT
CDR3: CAWSVQDRGYQPQHF

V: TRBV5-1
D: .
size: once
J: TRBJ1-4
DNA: TGCGCCAGCAGCTTGCCTGGGACATCCGATAATGAAAAACTGTTTTTT
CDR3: CASSLPGTSDNEKLFF

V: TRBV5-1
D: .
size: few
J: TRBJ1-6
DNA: TGCGCCAGCAGCTCGATGCAGGGAAATGATTCACCCCTCCACTTT
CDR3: CASSSMQGNDSPLHF

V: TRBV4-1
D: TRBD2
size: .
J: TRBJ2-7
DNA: TGCGCCAGCAGCCAAGGTTTTGCTAGCGGGGGGGCAGCACGATGGCAGTACTTC
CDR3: CASSQGFASGGAARWQYF

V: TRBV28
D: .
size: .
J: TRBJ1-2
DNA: TGTGCCACGAGGACAGAAATCTATGGCTACACCTTC
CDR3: CATRTEIYGYTF

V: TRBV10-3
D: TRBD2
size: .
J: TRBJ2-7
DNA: TGTGCCATCAGAACCGCGGGAGCCTACGAGCAGTACTTC
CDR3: CAIRTAGAYEQYF

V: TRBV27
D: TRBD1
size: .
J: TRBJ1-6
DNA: TGTGCCAGCGCTCGACAGGGGGCGGGAGGAAATTCACCCCTCCACTTT
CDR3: CASARQGAGGNSPLHF

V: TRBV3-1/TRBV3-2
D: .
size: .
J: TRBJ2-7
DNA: TGTGCCAGCAGCCGGGAGCGGGTGCCCTCCTACGAGCAGTACTTC
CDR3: CASSRERVPSYEQYF

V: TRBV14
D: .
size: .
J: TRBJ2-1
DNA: TGTGCCAGCAGCTTTTCGTTACCGGGACTTAAGCAGTTCTTC
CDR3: CASSFSLPGLKQFF

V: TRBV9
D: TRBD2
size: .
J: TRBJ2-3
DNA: TGTGCCAGCAGCGCTATAGCGGGAGCGGTAGATACGCAGTATTTT
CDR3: CASSAIAGAVDTQYF

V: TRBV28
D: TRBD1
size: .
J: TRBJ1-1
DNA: TGTGCCAGCAGTTTTCTTCCGGGACAGCCGCCTGAAGCTTTCTTT
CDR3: CASSFLPGQPPEAFF

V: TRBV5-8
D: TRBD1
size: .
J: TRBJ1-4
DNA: TGTGCCAGCAGCACACGGGACAGGGGTGAAAAACTGTTTTTT
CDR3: CASSTRDRGEKLFF

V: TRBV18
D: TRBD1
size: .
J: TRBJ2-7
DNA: TGTGCCAGCTCATCAAACAGAGTAGGGACAGGATCCTACGAGCAGTACTTC
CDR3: CASSSNRVGTGSYEQYF

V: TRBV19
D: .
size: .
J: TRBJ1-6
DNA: TGTGCCAGTAGTTCGAGCAGGGTTGATTCACCCCTCCACTTT
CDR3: CASSSSRVDSPLHF

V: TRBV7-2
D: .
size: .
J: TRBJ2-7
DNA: TGTGCCAGCAGCTTAAGATCCGGACAGAACTACGAGCAGTACTTC
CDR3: CASSLRSGQNYEQYF

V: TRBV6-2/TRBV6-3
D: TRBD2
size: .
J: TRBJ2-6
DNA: TGTGCCAGCAGTTACCCGGGGGGGATACTCTCTGGGGCCAACGTCCTGACTTTC
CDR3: CASSYPGGILSGANVLTF

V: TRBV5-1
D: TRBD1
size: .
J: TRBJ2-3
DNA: TGCGCCAGCAGCTTGGCGGTGACAGGGGAGCGGTATTTT
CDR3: CASSLAVTGERYF